This T cell receptor beta chain was obtained from a study of blood T cell repertoires in COVID-19. This clone was detected only once. This CDR3 has 13 amino acids. Trimming took 3 bases from V and 3 from J, leaving 6 bases between them. Using immunoSEQ multiplex PCR, the repertoire was profiled, and TCRdb retains in-frame clones only, with some absent. Of roughly 300,000 clones detected, around 85% appear once; the ten largest clones hold about 2.5%. The genes are TRBV12-3 or TRBV12-4 and TRBJ2-1; D call uncertain. This receptor was taken from a woman in her fifties or sixties who had recovered from COVID-19. The sample taken for sequencing was PBMCs or T cells enriched from blood (not recorded which). In nucleotides, the CDR3 is TGTGCCAGCAGTTTCTGGCACTACAATGAGCAGTTCTTC. This encodes CASSFWHYNEQFF.